These T cell receptor beta chains were read from a single sample in a study of OX40 agonist ivuxolimab in advanced cancers. Assay used: immunoSEQ multiplex PCR; TCRdb lists only in-frame clones, some missing. The sample lists over 70,000 clones, around nine tenths occurring once. The sample here was CD4+ or CD8+ T cells sorted from blood, taken in a trial of the OX40 agonist ivuxolimab. All receptors derive from an adult with an advanced solid tumor such as melanoma, head and neck, liver or kidney cancer. CDR3s include the opening cysteine and the closing phenylalanine or tryptophan. Fields, in order: V gene, J gene, CDR3 protein.

v_call: TRBV12-2
j_call: TRBJ2-3
cdr3_aa: CASRLSRPGITHTDTQYF

v_call: TRBV7-2
j_call: TRBJ2-7
cdr3_aa: CASSSRTSYEQYF

v_call: TRBV5-1
j_call: TRBJ1-1
cdr3_aa: CASSPGTSNTEAFF

v_call: TRBV9
j_call: TRBJ1-2
cdr3_aa: CASSVGSGQDARGYTF

v_call: TRBV9
j_call: TRBJ1-2
cdr3_aa: CASSVPETRGYTF

v_call: TRBV29-1
j_call: TRBJ1-5
cdr3_aa: CSVRTGINQPQHF

v_call: TRBV19
j_call: TRBJ1-5
cdr3_aa: CASKGPYSNQPQHF

v_call: TRBV19
j_call: TRBJ1-2
cdr3_aa: CASREGYGYTF

v_call: TRBV5-5
j_call: TRBJ2-7
cdr3_aa: CASSNSDYEQYF

v_call: TRBV7-8
j_call: TRBJ1-2
cdr3_aa: CASSPGQLYGYTF

v_call: TRBV27
j_call: TRBJ2-6
cdr3_aa: CANRTGLGANVLTF

v_call: TRBV5-1
j_call: TRBJ1-4
cdr3_aa: CASTMGGAPNEKLFF

v_call: TRBV10-3
j_call: TRBJ2-1
cdr3_aa: CAISVGQAVWNEQFF

v_call: TRBV28
j_call: TRBJ2-7
cdr3_aa: CASSSPVGRKSYEQYF

v_call: TRBV2
j_call: TRBJ1-2
cdr3_aa: CASSELSPLYGYTF

v_call: TRBV6-6
j_call: TRBJ2-1
cdr3_aa: CASSYPSVAGYNEQFF

v_call: TRBV6-6
j_call: TRBJ1-6
cdr3_aa: CASRFPDRNSPLHF

v_call: TRBV30
j_call: TRBJ2-6
cdr3_aa: CAWSLSGANVLTF

v_call: TRBV18
j_call: TRBJ2-6
cdr3_aa: CASSPGTGSTGANVLTF

v_call: TRBV11-3
j_call: TRBJ2-7
cdr3_aa: CASSLGSSSGGYEQYF

v_call: TRBV19
j_call: TRBJ1-2
cdr3_aa: CASTGENYGYTF

v_call: TRBV7-3
j_call: TRBJ2-1
cdr3_aa: CASSGRQTSSHNEQFF

v_call: TRBV19
j_call: TRBJ1-2
cdr3_aa: CASSMPGQGSYGYTF

v_call: TRBV6-5
j_call: TRBJ2-7
cdr3_aa: CASSYAGSEQYF

v_call: TRBV19
j_call: TRBJ1-4
cdr3_aa: CASSLQENEKLFF

v_call: TRBV11-3
j_call: TRBJ1-1
cdr3_aa: CASSYGGSDTEAFF

v_call: TRBV7-3
j_call: TRBJ2-1
cdr3_aa: CASSRTDNEQFF

v_call: TRBV6-1
j_call: TRBJ1-2
cdr3_aa: CASSDLGGARHGYTF

v_call: TRBV18
j_call: TRBJ2-5
cdr3_aa: CASSPIQGQETQYF

v_call: TRBV19
j_call: TRBJ2-6
cdr3_aa: CASSTRTGEGYSGANVLTF

v_call: TRBV19
j_call: TRBJ1-5
cdr3_aa: CASGVSSNQPQHF

v_call: TRBV25-1
j_call: TRBJ2-5
cdr3_aa: CASGEGQAAIKETQYF

v_call: TRBV5-1
j_call: TRBJ2-5
cdr3_aa: CASSPTGGRLGGETQYF

v_call: TRBV6-5
j_call: TRBJ2-5
cdr3_aa: CASSYRGGFQETQYF

v_call: TRBV7-3
j_call: TRBJ2-1
cdr3_aa: CASSVPSGGNNNEQFF

v_call: TRBV7-9
j_call: TRBJ1-5
cdr3_aa: CASSLAEVGQPQHF

v_call: TRBV7-9
j_call: TRBJ2-7
cdr3_aa: CASSPRRGSYEQYF

v_call: TRBV7-2
j_call: TRBJ1-5
cdr3_aa: CASSSVGDQPQHF

v_call: TRBV28
j_call: TRBJ1-6
cdr3_aa: CASSWDRDASPLHF

v_call: TRBV5-4
j_call: TRBJ2-3
cdr3_aa: CASSSTSRPDTQYF

v_call: TRBV14
j_call: TRBJ1-3
cdr3_aa: CASSQVRSGNTIYF

v_call: TRBV25-1
j_call: TRBJ1-1
cdr3_aa: CASSELTRDDTEAFF

v_call: TRBV2
j_call: TRBJ1-6
cdr3_aa: CASSDPGGGYNSPLHF

v_call: TRBV7-3
j_call: TRBJ2-3
cdr3_aa: CASSLMEGLAGVSDTQYF

v_call: TRBV5-1
j_call: TRBJ1-4
cdr3_aa: CASSGDRGDEKLFF

v_call: TRBV13
j_call: TRBJ1-5
cdr3_aa: CASSEGAIPGNQPQHF

v_call: TRBV18
j_call: TRBJ1-2
cdr3_aa: CASSPSGANYGYTF

v_call: TRBV7-2
j_call: TRBJ1-4
cdr3_aa: CASSLRRGSLDEKLFF

v_call: TRBV6-5
j_call: TRBJ2-1
cdr3_aa: CAGPDGEQFF

v_call: TRBV19
j_call: TRBJ1-5
cdr3_aa: CASSSRGLNQPQHF

v_call: TRBV14
j_call: TRBJ2-7
cdr3_aa: CASSQQTATYEQYF

v_call: TRBV5-1
j_call: TRBJ2-5
cdr3_aa: CASSLDSGGGTQYF